Following are 23 T cell receptor beta chains from one sample sequenced in a study of response to subunit inactivated influenza vaccine. A single record per CDR3 protein comes from TCRdb applying MiXCR to the RT-PCR reads. The sample carries around 320,000 distinct CDR3 sequences, 20% to 25% recorded once. The source material was PBMCs from blood, sampled about 19 months after vaccination. These receptors all stem from a man aged 45 to 70 who received an inactivated influenza vaccine.

This clonotype was found many times. This rearrangement joins TRBV5-6 to TRBJ1-1; D call uncertain. The V and J ends lost 1 base and 1 base respectively, with 2 bases between them. CDR1 and CDR2 from the germline V gene are SGHDT and YYEEEE. The CDR3 loop spans 12 amino acids. The CDR3 protein is CASSLWNTEAFF. The CDR3 DNA sequence: TGTGCCAGCAGCTTGTGGAACACTGAAGCTTTCTTT.

This clonotype was seen a few times. The gene calls are TRBV15 and TRBJ2-4; D not resolved. CDR3 length equals 14 residues. CDR1 and CDR2 (germline): LNHNV, YYDKDF (reference sequence). V lost 6 bases to trimming and J lost 7 bases, with 16 bases between them. Here the CDR3 reads CATRPALTPNIQYF. DNA of the CDR3: TGTGCCACCAGGCCGGCATTAACCCCCAACATTCAGTACTTC. The full variable domain, with the rest looked up from reference TRBV15 and TRBJ2-4, is DAMVIQNPRYQVTQFGKPVTLSCSQTLNHNVMYWYQQKSSQAPKLLFHYYDKDFNNEADTPDNFQSRRPNTSFCFLDIRSPGLGDTAMYLCATRPALTPNIQYFGAGTRLSVL.

V is TRBV5-1 and J is TRBJ2-1, with D possibly being TRBD2 (6 bases). The V gene lost 6 bases and the J gene lost 7 bases, with 8 bases spanning the gap. Per germline, CDR1 SGHRS and CDR2 YFSETQ. CDR3 length equals 11 residues. CDR3 loop: CASTRGNEQFF. The CDR3 coding sequence is TGCGCCAGCACCCGGGGGAATGAGCAGTTCTTC.

The chain is built from TRBV5-1 and TRBJ1-6, with TRBD1 identical over 8 bases. The CDR3 extends over 15 amino acids. Trimming removed 6 bases from V and 10 bases from J; junction bases left unmatched: 12. Germline V gene lookup returns CDR1 SGHRS and CDR2 YFSETQ. The CDR3 sequence is CASTPTGQAGSPLHF. As DNA, the CDR3 is TGCGCCAGCACTCCGACGGGACAGGCTGGATCACCCCTCCACTTT.

This clonotype was seen a few times. The CDR3 DNA reads TGTGCCAGCTCGCCAAACAGGGGGTTATCTCACGAGCAGTACTTC. It codes for CASSPNRGLSHEQYF. The chain links TRBV18 to TRBJ2-7, with 8 bases identical to TRBD1. Germline CDR1 KGHSH, CDR2 LQKENI. Germline trimming cut 6 bases from V and 5 bases from J; bases unmatched to any gene: 12. This CDR3 is 15 amino acids long.

V usage is TRBV5-1 and J usage is TRBJ2-3; possibly TRBD2 for D (5 bases). This CDR3 spans 15 amino acids. Deletions cut 3 bases from V and 5 bases from J, with 16 bases between. Germline V gene lookup returns CDR1 SGHRS and CDR2 YFSETQ. CDR3 DNA: TGCGCCAGCAGCTCGGCGCACGGACTGCAAGATACGCAGTATTTT. This encodes CASSSAHGLQDTQYF.

The chain couples TRBV7-2 to TRBJ2-2; 12 bases map to TRBD2. V lost 0 bases to trimming and J lost 5 bases; unmatched junction nucleotides: 10. The CDR3 has 19 residues. The germline V gene has CDR1 SGHTA and CDR2 FQGNSA. The CDR3 sequence is CASSLAGSLTSGGTGELFF. CDR3 coding DNA: TGTGCCAGCAGCTTAGCGGGGTCGTTGACTAGCGGGGGTACCGGGGAGCTGTTTTTT.

This clonotype has just a few counts. This chain links TRBV11-3 with TRBJ2-2; D is unclear. Germline V gene sequence: CDR1 SGHNT, CDR2 YENEEA. The V end lost 3 bases, the J end lost 3 bases, and 8 bases lay between the germline ends. CDR3 size: 14 residues. The DNA of the CDR3 is TGTGCCAGCAGCTTTACTATACACACCGGGGAGCTGTTTTTT. This codes for CASSFTIHTGELFF.

This clonotype came up many times. The chain uses TRBV20-1 and TRBJ1-2; D may be TRBD1 (6 bases). The germline gives CDR1 DFQATT, CDR2 SNEGSKA (reference sequence). V was shortened by 3 bases and J by 2 bases, with 16 bases between the two germline ends. The CDR3 loop spans 15 amino acids. The CDR3 DNA sequence: TGCAGTGCTAGCCCGGGACATAGGGCCAACTATGGCTACACCTTC. Residues: CSASPGHRANYGYTF.

The chain couples TRBV12-3 or TRBV12-4 to TRBJ2-1; 8 bases line up with TRBD2. This CDR3 has 14 residues. The V and J ends lost 7 bases and 9 bases, in that order; junction bases with no gene match: 11. The CDR3 DNA sequence: TGTGCCAGCACCCCCACGGGACTAGGGGGTGAGCAGTTCTTC. It specifies CASTPTGLGGEQFF.

This clonotype was found many times. The V call is TRBV6-1, the J call TRBJ1-1; possible D gene TRBD1, 5 bases. In germline, CDR1 is MNHNS, CDR2 SASEGT. Trimming stripped 4 bases from V and 1 base from J, with 10 bases between. The CDR3 is made up of 14 amino acids. CDR3 in DNA: TGTGCCAGCAGTGCAGGGTTGACGAACACTGAAGCTTTCTTT. This translates into CASSAGLTNTEAFF.

This chain's CDR3 is CASSLLAGTDTQYF. The CDR3 DNA reads TGTGCCAGCAGCTTACTAGCGGGAACAGATACGCAGTATTTT. V gene TRBV7-8 combines with J gene TRBJ2-3; 9 bases map to TRBD2. Germline V gene lookup returns CDR1 SGHVS and CDR2 FQNEAQ. CDR3 length: 14 amino acids. V was clipped by 2 bases and J by 3 bases; unmatched bases: 0. Together with reference TRBV7-8 and TRBJ2-3, the CDR3 gives the full variable domain: GAGVSQSPRYKVAKRGQDVALRCDPISGHVSLFWYQQALGQGPEFLTYFQNEAQLDKSGLPSDRFFAERPEGSVSTLKIQRTQQEDSAVYLCASSLLAGTDTQYFGPGTRLTVL.

This clonotype turned up a few times. The genes are TRBV13 and TRBJ1-5; D is unclear. Between the trimmed V and J ends, which lost 4 bases and 0 bases, there was a span of 7 bases. The CDR3 totals 14 residues. Germline CDR1 PRHDT, CDR2 FYEKMQ (reference sequence). The chain's CDR3 is CASSSRDSNQPQHF. In nucleotides, the CDR3 is TGTGCCAGCAGCTCCAGAGATAGCAATCAGCCCCAGCATTTT. Complete variable domain (other parts from reference TRBV13 and TRBJ1-5): AAGVIQSPRHLIKEKRETATLKCYPIPRHDTVYWYQQGPGQDPQFLISFYEKMQSDKGSIPDRFSAQQFSDYHSELNMSSLELGDSALYFCASSSRDSNQPQHFGDGTRLSIL.

This clonotype occurred many times. This chain uses TRBV18 with TRBJ1-1, with 10 bases aligning to TRBD1. Per the germline V gene, CDR1 is KGHSH and CDR2 is LQKENI. The V segment lost 4 bases and the J segment 6 bases; nucleotides outside the gene matches: 14. The CDR3 is 17 amino acids. The chain's CDR3 is CASSLTHQTGGKAEAFF. The CDR3 DNA follows: TGTGCCAGCTCACTTACTCATCAGACAGGGGGCAAAGCTGAAGCTTTCTTT.

This chain uses TRBV13 with TRBJ1-1; 8 bases are shared with TRBD1. Germline V gene sequence: CDR1 PRHDT, CDR2 FYEKMQ (reference sequence). The length of the CDR3 is 14 residues. J was trimmed by 11 bases and V by 0 bases; bases with no gene match: 8. The CDR3 loop reads CASSLGGQVLEAFF. In nucleotides, the CDR3 is TGTGCCAGCAGCTTAGGGGGACAGGTCCTAGAGGCTTTCTTT.

This clonotype has a handful of counts. The chain combines TRBV29-1 with TRBJ2-2, with D perhaps TRBD1 (6 bases). The V end lost 4 bases, the J end lost 4 bases, and 13 bases lay between the germline ends. The CDR3 contains 14 residues. CDR1 and CDR2 from the germline V gene are SQVTM and ANQGSEA. As DNA, the CDR3 is TGCAGCGTTGTACTAGGGGGAGTCACCGGGGAGCTGTTTTTT. It translates to CSVVLGGVTGELFF.

A single count supports this clonotype. V usage is TRBV11-2 and J usage is TRBJ2-1; D is perhaps TRBD1 (5 bases). The CDR3 is made up of 16 amino acids. The V end lost 4 bases, the J end lost 6 bases, and 19 bases lay between the germline ends. The germline V gene has CDR1 SGHAT and CDR2 FQNNGV. CDR3 region: CASSSTVQGVLNEQFF. Here the CDR3 DNA reads TGTGCCAGCAGCTCAACGGTTCAAGGGGTGCTCAATGAGCAGTTCTTC.

The CDR3 loop is CAIRRNVANTGELFF. The CDR3 region has the DNA TGTGCCATCCGGAGAAACGTCGCGAACACCGGGGAGCTGTTTTTT. The V gene is TRBV10-3, the J gene TRBJ2-2; D is undetermined. This CDR3 has 15 residues. Germline V gene sequence: CDR1 ENHRY, CDR2 SYGVKD. Deletions cut 8 bases from V and 0 bases from J, with 13 bases between.

This clonotype was seen at least ten times. The chain employs TRBV7-9 and TRBJ1-2; no definite D call. The V and J ends lost 6 bases and 0 bases respectively, with 17 bases between them. Germline values: CDR1 SEHNR, CDR2 FQNEAQ (reference sequence). The CDR3 is 16 residues long. The CDR3 spells CASRVAGRRANYGYTF. DNA for the CDR3: TGTGCCAGCAGGGTAGCGGGTAGGAGAGCTAACTATGGCTACACCTTC. The complete variable domain, with remaining parts taken from reference TRBV7-9 and TRBJ1-2, reads DTGVSQNPRHKITKRGQNVTFRCDPISEHNRLYWYRQTLGQGPEFLTYFQNEAQLEKSRLLSDRFSAERPKGSFSTLEIQRTEQGDSAMYLCASRVAGRRANYGYTFGSGTRLTVV.

This clonotype occurred many times. The chain uses TRBV12-3 or TRBV12-4 and TRBJ1-2; TRBD1 matches at 7 bases. The V gene end was trimmed by 4 bases and the J gene end by 5 bases; junction bases not matched to a gene: 10. CDR3 length: 15 residues. The CDR3 DNA reads as TGTGCCAGCAGTTCGCTCGGACAGGATTTATATGGCTACACCTTC. Residues: CASSSLGQDLYGYTF.

The chain uses TRBV21-1 and TRBJ1-5. TRBV21-1 is reported as a pseudogene. This CDR3 is 19 amino acids long. The CDR3 loop is CASPRVGRNSADSNQPQHF. The CDR3 region has the DNA TGTGCCAGCCCTCGAGTAGGGAGGAACTCGGCAGATAGCAATCAGCCCCAGCATTTT.

As for this clonotype: The CDR3 does not close with the conserved phenylalanine or tryptophan, likely indicating a read error. The CDR3 is CASSPGWGSIGTEAFS. For the CDR3, the DNA is TGTGCCAGCAGCCCGGGGTGGGGCTCCATCGGCACTGAAGCTTTCTCT. The V gene is TRBV5-6, the J gene TRBJ1-1, with D possibly being TRBD1 (5 bases). The germline gives CDR1 SGHDT, CDR2 YYEEEE. Trimming shortened V by 4 bases and J by 4 bases, and 20 bases separated the two germline ends. The CDR3 contains 16 residues.

This clonotype has more than one count but fewer than ten. This chain joins TRBV19 and TRBJ1-5; D is perhaps TRBD1 (5 bases). The CDR3 consists of 15 residues. V lost 4 bases and J lost 3, with 13 bases in between. Germline-derived CDR1 and CDR2 are LNHDA and SQIVND (reference sequence). As DNA, the CDR3 is TGTGCCAGTAGTAGAGGACAAGCCTTCAATCAGCCCCAGCATTTT. Its protein product is CASSRGQAFNQPQHF.